This T cell receptor (beta chain) was found in a study of molecular identifiers for immune sequencing clone quantification (dated by TCRdb to 2017 to 2018). For context, the study as a whole: For a replicate experiment, RNA from approximately 20,000 or 100,000 naive CD8 T cells was divided into five aliquots, of which four were sequenced. This methods study used CD8 T cells to benchmark TCR RNA copy counting and molecular-identifier clustering-based TCR repertoire sequencing (MIDCIRS).

What the study reported, not specific to this receptor: When barcode sub-clustering was left out, chimeric consensus sequences inflated TCR diversity, with chimeras reaching as high as 47%. Spiked-in Jurkat TCR RNA equivalent to a single cell was reported to be detectable even among more than 900,000 naive CD8 T cells. Naive libraries contained spiked-in Jurkat TCR RNA (approximately nine copies' worth), which is not part of the donor repertoire. Modeling indicated roughly 3.2 TCR RNA copies recovered per cell, compared with about 10 by digital PCR, which implies a capture efficiency of approximately 29%. Highly expanded clone sizes could be underestimated because identical TCR molecules may share a barcode. In CMV-specific effector cells, clones with more than 20 RNA copies contained over 98% of molecules, whereas in naive cells such clones contained under 1% of molecules.

Cut back by 1 base and 1 base, the V and J ends lie 10 bases apart. The CDR3 runs 14 residues from the cysteine to the phenylalanine. Only the CDR3 portion is preserved as DNA: 42 bases, with reading frame beginning at the first base. CDR1 is given as GTSNPN and CDR2 as SVGIG, both from the germline V gene (reference sequence). Libraries of naive CD8 T cells were generated from around 20,000 to 990,000 sorted cells, with 10%, 30% or 50% of the purified RNA used. On a BD FACSAria II, naive CD8 T cells were FACS-sorted as CD8+CD4-CCR7+CD45RA+ and collected into RLT Plus buffer. Detection sensitivity was tested by spiking Jurkat RNA equal to roughly nine TCR copies' worth into samples containing about 20,000-1,000,000 naive CD8 T cells. Enrichment of CD8 T cells was performed with RosetteSep CD8+ T Cell Enrichment Cocktail and Ficoll-Paque, after which ACK red cell lysis was carried out. This clonotype was seen ten or more times. Its antigen specificity is not known. No quality values exist for individual bases; no much larger clone is one base distant.

Library preparation used PCR. The instrument given in TCRdb is Illumina HiSeq 4000. Bulk TCR libraries were generated as previously described, with the TCR primers listed in Table S5 used. The Qiagen AllPrep DNA/RNA kit was used to purify total RNA. Before analysis, reads from multiple sequencing runs of the same library were pooled. The study's processing was this. Reads were retained only if their TCR constant sequence matched exactly, and those retained reads were trimmed to 150 nt and grouped according to their 12-nt molecular barcodes. Within each barcode group, reads were sub-clustered at a 15% Levenshtein threshold, and quality-weighted consensus sequences were built per RNA molecule. Non-functional sequences were filtered out, along with any lower-count sequence sitting one edit away from another sequence. Based on a fit of two negative binomial distributions, barcode sub-clusters having less than 20% of the maximum read count were discarded. TCRdb applied fastp at Q25 and MiXCR to the public reads, then kept only in-frame beta chains. Identical CDR3 proteins give one entry, which carries the most common genes and DNA. The V and J calls come from TCRdb's annotation, not from the publication. Present in this sample are 60,000 to 70,000 distinct CDR3 sequences, about a sixth of which were seen just once. Together, the top ten hold over 1.3% of the sample.

The receptor's source is a human donor in good health. Some libraries in this study had Jurkat cell RNA spiked in. Sequences were obtained from naive CD8+ T cells from blood, with Jurkat cell RNA spiked in. Sample cell subset or site, as interpreted from the label and publication: FACS-sorted CD8+CD4-CCR7+CD45RA+ naive T cells. The V and J genes are TRBV30 and TRBJ2-5; no D gene call is confident. The CDR3 protein sequence reads: CAWSEGWGQETQYF. The DNA sequence is as follows: TGTGCCTGGAGTGAGGGTTGGGGCCAAGAGACCCAGTACTTC.